This entry lists 30 T cell receptor beta chains sequenced from one sample in a study of cytomegalovirus exposure and HLA in healthy donors. The PCR employed 60 Vbeta primers together with 13 Jbeta primers. TCRdb's table, derived via immunoSEQ multiplex PCR, lists solely in-frame clones and lacks some. The profile covers about 140,000 clones, with roughly 87% appearing a single time and around 0.54% taken by the ten largest. The sample consisted of PBMCs. All receptors derive from a woman in her forties in good health and CMV-seronegative.

This clone was seen a few times. The rearrangement uses TRBV10-3 and TRBJ1-4; a possible D gene is TRBD1 (6 bases). The CDR3 length is 14 residues. Germline V gene sequence: CDR1 ENHRY, CDR2 SYGVKD. With 7 bases removed from V and 7 bases from J, the gap between germline ends came to 16 bases. For the CDR3, the DNA is TGTGCCATCACCGCGGACAGCAACTCTGAAAAACTGTTTTTT. This gives the protein CAITADSNSEKLFF.

V and J are TRBV25-1 and TRBJ1-3; TRBD1 is a possible D gene (5 bases). V lost 9 bases and J 0 bases, leaving 15 bases between the germline ends. The CDR3 sequence is 15 residues long. Germline V gives CDR1 MGHDK, CDR2 SYGVNS. The CDR3 coding sequence is TGTGCCAGTGGCAGGGCGGGGCGCTCTGGAAACACCATATATTTT. Its protein is CASGRAGRSGNTIYF.

V usage is TRBV18 and J usage is TRBJ2-1; 12 bases match TRBD2. The CDR3 totals 16 residues. Germline loops: CDR1 KGHSH, CDR2 LQKENI. The trim removed 3 bases at V and 4 bases at J, leaving 4 bases unmatched. The CDR3 DNA reads as TGTGCCAGCTCACCCCTAGCGGGAGGGGATTACAATGAGCAGTTCTTC. This translates into CASSPLAGGDYNEQFF.

The CDR3 DNA reads as TGTGCCAGCAGTTTGCTGGGGCCAGGGGAGCTGTTTTTT. Translating gives CASSLLGPGELFF. The V gene is TRBV28, the J gene TRBJ2-2; a weak D match, TRBD1 (5 bases). The length of the CDR3 is 13 residues. The V gene lost 3 bases and the J gene lost 8 bases, with 10 bases spanning the gap. The germline CDR1 and CDR2 sequences are MDHEN and SYDVKM.

The chain carries TRBV2 and TRBJ2-1, with D tentatively TRBD1 (6 bases). V was cut by 5 bases and J by 4 bases, with 12 bases left in between. Germline lookup yields CDR1 SNHLY and CDR2 FYNNEI. This CDR3 has 14 amino acids. The CDR3 DNA reads as TGTGCCAGCAGTAGGGACACTGAATACAATGAGCAGTTCTTC. It is translated as CASSRDTEYNEQFF.

V and J are TRBV11-2 and TRBJ1-5, with 12 bases fitting TRBD1. The germline CDR1 and CDR2 sequences are SGHAT and FQNNGV. The CDR3 consists of 16 residues. Losses at the gene ends were 5 bases for V and 2 bases for J; bases not matched to a gene: 4. The CDR3 nucleotides read TGTGCCAGCAGCCGGGACAGGGGGCGCGGCAATCAGCCCCAGCATTTT. It translates to CASSRDRGRGNQPQHF.

V usage is TRBV11-3 and J usage is TRBJ2-1; a weak D match, TRBD2 (5 bases). V gave up 5 bases and J gave up 0 bases, with 11 bases separating them. The germline V gene has CDR1 SGHNT and CDR2 YENEEA. CDR3 size: 15 residues. The CDR3, as DNA: TGTGCCAGCAGCCTTAGCGTGAGCTCCTACAATGAGCAGTTCTTC. It codes for CASSLSVSSYNEQFF.

The chain employs TRBV6-4 and TRBJ1-1, with D possibly matching TRBD1 (6 bases). Deletions cut 1 base from V and 11 bases from J, with 17 bases between. CDR3 length: 14 amino acids. Germline assignment: CDR1 MRHNA and CDR2 SNTAGT. This chain's CDR3 is CASSDWVGTLPAFF. The CDR3 nucleotides are TGTGCCAGCAGTGACTGGGTGGGGACACTGCCGGCTTTCTTT.

A few counts support this clone. V and J are TRBV29-1 and TRBJ2-1; 10 bases match TRBD2. In germline, CDR1 is SQVTM, CDR2 ANQGSEA. The CDR3 runs to 14 residues. Losses at the gene ends were 8 bases for V and 4 bases for J; bases not matched to a gene: 8. The CDR3 sequence is CSHSRLAGYNEQFF. The CDR3 nucleotides are TGCAGCCATAGTAGACTAGCGGGTTACAATGAGCAGTTCTTC.

A note on this clone: One end of the junction fails to match germline, which may point to a read error. The V and J genes are TRBV7-9 and TRBJ1-3; D is uncertain. This CDR3 region has 16 residues. CDR1 is SEHNR, CDR2 FQNEAQ, per germline (reference sequence). DNA for the CDR3: TGTTCCAGCAGCTCCCCGGGGAGAGGCTCTGGAAACACCATATATTTT. Its translation: CSSSSPGRGSGNTIYF.

J is TRBJ2-2 and V is TRBV11-3, with D hard to call. The germline V and J ends were trimmed by 4 bases and 9 bases, with 3 bases remaining between them. Germline lookup yields CDR1 SGHNT and CDR2 YENEEA. The CDR3 covers 10 residues. The CDR3 DNA reads TGTGCCAGCAGCTCCAGGGAGCTGTTTTTT. It translates to CASSSRELFF.

In DNA, the CDR3 is TGTGCCAGCAGCTCGCTGTATGGGAGGGCGACTGAAGCTTTCTTT. Translated: CASSSLYGRATEAFF. V and J are TRBV5-5 and TRBJ1-1, with unresolved D. CDR3 length: 15 amino acids. Trimming took 3 bases from V and 5 from J, leaving 17 bases between them. Looked up from germline, CDR1 is SGHKS and CDR2 is YYEKEE (reference sequence). The full variable domain, with the rest looked up from reference TRBV5-5 and TRBJ1-1, is DAGVTQSPTHLIKTRGQQVTLRCSPISGHKSVSWYQQVLGQGPQFIFQYYEKEERGRGNFPDRFSARQFPNYSSELNVNALLLGDSALYLCASSSLYGRATEAFFGQGTRLTVV.

The chain couples TRBV7-2 to TRBJ2-3; 11 bases map to TRBD2. V trimming: 5 bases; J trimming: 2 bases; junction bases outside the gene matches: 6. The CDR3 totals 16 residues. The germline CDR1 and CDR2 sequences are SGHTA and FQGNSA. The CDR3 DNA follows: TGTGCCAGCAGCCCCGGGACTAGCGGCCTCACAGATACGCAGTATTTT. This encodes CASSPGTSGLTDTQYF.

The V and J genes are TRBV7-4 and TRBJ2-3; the match to TRBD2 covers 13 bases. This CDR3 is 19 amino acids long. Trimming cost V 6 bases and J 2 bases; bases outside gene matches: 14. Per the germline V gene, CDR1 is SGHVT and CDR2 is SQSDAQ. For the CDR3, the DNA is TGTGCCAGCAGATGTACCCCGGGACTAGCGGGATGCATCACAGATACGCAGTATTTT. Its protein product is CASRCTPGLAGCITDTQYF.

The gene calls are TRBV5-1 and TRBJ1-1; the D gene is possibly TRBD1 (5 bases). This CDR3 has 14 residues. V was cut by 2 bases and J by 0 bases, with 8 bases left in between. Germline V gene lookup returns CDR1 SGHRS and CDR2 YFSETQ. The CDR3 here is CASSLGVLNTEAFF. The CDR3 nucleotides read TGCGCCAGCAGCTTAGGGGTGCTGAACACTGAAGCTTTCTTT.

V and J are TRBV30 and TRBJ1-2; perhaps TRBD1 as D (6 bases). Deletions cut 3 bases from V and 4 bases from J, with 21 bases between. The CDR3 loop spans 16 amino acids. CDR1 and CDR2 from the germline V gene are GTSNPN and SVGIG (reference sequence). CDR3 nucleotide sequence: TGTGCCTGGAGAAAAACGGGACAACTCCCTTTCTATGGCTACACCTTC. Its protein is CAWRKTGQLPFYGYTF.

V usage is TRBV4-1 and J usage is TRBJ2-1; TRBD2 matches at 11 bases. CDR1 and CDR2 (germline): MGHRA, YSYEKL. Unmatched junction bases numbered 3, after V lost 3 bases and J lost 2 bases. The CDR3 runs 16 residues. The CDR3 is CASSQLAGGPYNEQFF. DNA for the CDR3: TGCGCCAGCAGCCAGTTAGCGGGAGGGCCCTACAATGAGCAGTTCTTC.

The chain has TRBV2 and TRBJ2-1, with 8 bases fitting TRBD2. The V gene end was trimmed by 1 base and the J gene end by 8 bases; junction bases not matched to a gene: 4. CDR1 and CDR2 from the germline V gene are SNHLY and FYNNEI. This CDR3 contains 14 residues. DNA of the CDR3: TGTGCCAGCAGTGAAGGGGGGACTAGAGATGAGCAGTTCTTC. The encoded protein is CASSEGGTRDEQFF.

Remarks on this clone: At one boundary the junction diverges from the germline segment, which might be a read error. Here the CDR3 DNA reads TGCGCCGGCAGCCCCTGGACAGGGAGGGACACTGAAGCTTTCTTT. Translating it yields CAGSPWTGRDTEAFF. The chain carries TRBV5-1 and TRBJ1-1; TRBD1 agrees at 8 bases. Germline values: CDR1 SGHRS, CDR2 YFSETQ. The CDR3 runs 15 residues.

The chain has TRBV10-3 and TRBJ1-1; unclear D gene. CDR3 length: 13 residues. V was pared by 3 bases and J by 7 bases, with 12 bases between. The germline CDR1 and CDR2 sequences are ENHRY and SYGVKD. CDR3 sequence reads: CAISDEGTYEAFF. DNA for the CDR3: TGTGCCATCAGTGACGAGGGAACCTATGAAGCTTTCTTT.

The rearrangement links TRBV6-5 to TRBJ1-2, with 8 positions matching TRBD1. The V segment lost 2 bases and the J segment 13 bases; nucleotides outside the gene matches: 12. The CDR3 is 14 amino acids. CDR1 is MNHEY and CDR2 is SVGAGI in the germline V gene. The CDR3 reads CASSYNPGQAPITF. The CDR3 DNA is TGTGCCAGCAGTTACAACCCGGGACAGGCCCCTATCACCTTC.

The genes are TRBV2 and TRBJ2-3; D ambiguous. V shed 4 bases and J shed 3 bases, with 20 bases lying between them. CDR1 and CDR2 from the germline V gene are SNHLY and FYNNEI. The CDR3 covers 17 residues. CDR3 residues: CASSVRTSGIRTDTQYF. As DNA, the CDR3 is TGTGCCAGCAGTGTTCGAACATCAGGTATTCGAACAGATACGCAGTATTTT.

This clone was counted a single time. This chain uses TRBV28 with TRBJ2-7; perhaps TRBD1 as D (6 bases). This CDR3 comprises 13 residues. Germline CDR1 is MDHEN and CDR2 is SYDVKM. The ends were cut back, 4 bases at V and 0 bases at J, with 7 bases in the middle. CDR3 bases: TGTGCCAGCAGTTGGGACAACTCCTACGAGCAGTACTTC. Translation gives CASSWDNSYEQYF.

This rearrangement joins TRBV2 to TRBJ2-2; TRBD1 matches at 7 bases. CDR1 and CDR2 (germline): SNHLY, FYNNEI. V trimming: 4 bases; J trimming: 6 bases; junction bases outside the gene matches: 2. CDR3 size: 13 residues. CDR3 loop: CASSGRGPGELFF. In DNA, the CDR3 is TGTGCCAGCAGTGGTAGGGGGCCCGGGGAGCTGTTTTTT.

The chain carries TRBV10-3 and TRBJ2-3, with a possible D match to TRBD1 (5 bases). From germline, CDR1 is ENHRY and CDR2 SYGVKD. This CDR3 comprises 15 residues. The V end lost 0 bases, the J end lost 5 bases, and 12 bases lay between the germline ends. CDR3 DNA: TGTGCCATCAGTGAGTCGGGCAGGGCTAGAGATACGCAGTATTTT. Protein: CAISESGRARDTQYF.

The chain joins TRBV7-2 to TRBJ2-1, with 14 bases matching TRBD2. Looked up from germline, CDR1 is SGHTA and CDR2 is FQGNSA. The CDR3 is 17 amino acids. Trimming cost V 4 bases and J 8 bases; bases outside gene matches: 10. The CDR3 nucleotides read TGTGCCAGCAGCTCTCCCGGCGGGACTAGCGGGAGCCATGAGCAGTTCTTC. Its protein is CASSSPGGTSGSHEQFF.

CDR3 bases: TGTGCCAGCAGCCAAGGTGAGGGTCAGCCCCAGCATTTT. Its translation: CASSQGEGQPQHF. V gene TRBV4-2 combines with J gene TRBJ1-5; D is unresolved. CDR1 is LGHNA and CDR2 is YNFKEQ in the germline V gene. The V and J ends lost 1 base and 6 bases respectively, with 7 bases between them. This CDR3 is 13 amino acids long.

J is TRBJ2-7 and V is TRBV11-2; D is possibly TRBD1 (6 bases). V was shortened by 5 bases and J by 2 bases, with 13 bases between the two germline ends. Per the germline V gene, CDR1 is SGHAT and CDR2 is FQNNGV. CDR3 length: 14 amino acids. CDR3 region: CASSNSRDTYEQYF. CDR3 nucleotide sequence: TGTGCCAGCAGCAATAGTCGGGACACCTACGAGCAGTACTTC.

This clone was recorded once. The V gene is TRBV7-2, the J gene TRBJ1-1; maybe TRBD1 (5 bases). V was shortened by 1 base and J by 1 base, with 16 bases between the two germline ends. Germline CDR1 and CDR2: SGHTA and FQGNSA. This CDR3 has 17 amino acids. The CDR3 here is CASSLVSWYGQNTEAFF. In nucleotides, the CDR3 is TGTGCCAGCAGCTTAGTTTCTTGGTACGGACAGAACACTGAAGCTTTCTTT.

This clone was seen a single time. The gene calls are TRBV6-1 and TRBJ1-3; D is undetermined. Trimming left V 7 bases short and J 8 bases short, with 21 bases between. The CDR3 sequence is 15 residues long. Germline CDR1 is MNHNS and CDR2 is SASEGT. This CDR3 is CASMELAAPRDTIYF. The CDR3 DNA sequence: TGTGCCAGCATGGAGCTGGCGGCGCCCCGGGACACCATATATTTT.